The 20 T cell receptor beta chains given below trace back to one sample, sequenced in a study of blood T cell repertoires in COVID-19. Some clones are missing from TCRdb's copy, which holds only in-frame ones; the method was immunoSEQ multiplex PCR. This table has tens of thousands of clones, 75% to 85% appearing once. Material: peripheral blood. Every receptor here comes from a man aged 45 to 65 with COVID-19, enrolled during active disease.

This sequence joins TRBV30 and TRBJ2-1, with a tentative D call TRBD1 (6 bases). Deletions cut 4 bases from V and 4 bases from J, with 8 bases between. CDR1 and CDR2 from the germline V gene are GTSNPN and SVGIG (reference sequence). The CDR3 loop spans 12 amino acids. CDR3: CAWTGVYNEQFF. The CDR3 nucleotides are TGTGCCTGGACAGGGGTTTACAATGAGCAGTTCTTC.

The V and J genes are TRBV5-4 and TRBJ2-7, with D perhaps TRBD2 (5 bases). CDR3 length equals 14 residues. The germline V and J ends were trimmed by 0 bases and 0 bases, with 7 bases remaining between them. Per the germline V gene, CDR1 is SGHNT and CDR2 is YYREEE (reference sequence). The CDR3 loop is CASSLDGLSYEQYF. In DNA form, the CDR3 reads TGTGCCAGCAGCTTGGACGGACTCTCCTACGAGCAGTACTTC.

The genes are TRBV6-5 and TRBJ1-1; 7 nucleotides line up with TRBD1. Germline V gene data show CDR1 as MNHEY and CDR2 as SVGAGI. The junction had 1 base not matched to a gene; V was cut back by 5 bases and J by 4 bases. The length of the CDR3 is 12 residues. The CDR3 sequence: CASSKGATEAFF. The CDR3 DNA reads TGTGCCAGCAGTAAGGGGGCCACTGAAGCTTTCTTT.

This clone was detected once. V and J are TRBV5-1 and TRBJ2-1; no firm D call. V was shortened by 0 bases and J by 5 bases, with 6 bases between the two germline ends. This CDR3 is built from 13 residues. Germline V gives CDR1 SGHRS, CDR2 YFSETQ. CDR3 nucleotide sequence: TGCGCCAGCAGCTTGGACAACAACAATGAGCAGTTCTTC. Translating it yields CASSLDNNNEQFF. The entire variable domain, with the rest obtained from reference TRBV5-1 and TRBJ2-1, is as follows: KAGVTQTPRYLIKTRGQQVTLSCSPISGHRSVSWYQQTPGQGLQFLFEYFSETQRNKGNFPGRFSGRQFSNSRSEMNVSTLELGDSALYLCASSLDNNNEQFFGPGTRLTVL.

The chain combines TRBV28 with TRBJ1-2; weak D call: TRBD1 (6 bases). Germline V gives CDR1 MDHEN, CDR2 SYDVKM. The CDR3 contains 13 residues. Trimming removed 3 bases at V and 4 bases at J, with 9 bases between. The CDR3 DNA sequence: TGTGCCAGCAGTTTCAGGGGTGGCTATGGCTACACCTTC. Amino acids: CASSFRGGYGYTF.

The rearrangement uses TRBV24-1 and TRBJ2-6; D is unclear. Per germline, CDR1 KGHDR and CDR2 SFDVKD. Between the trimmed V and J ends, which lost 7 bases and 0 bases, there was a span of 12 bases. This CDR3 has 16 amino acids. Here the CDR3 reads CATRPGGSSGANVLTF. In DNA form, the CDR3 reads TGTGCCACCAGACCCGGCGGAAGCTCTGGGGCCAACGTCCTGACTTTC.

The chain combines TRBV7-2 with TRBJ2-1, with D maybe TRBD2 (6 bases). This CDR3 is 14 amino acids long. CDR1 is SGHTA, CDR2 FQGNSA, per germline. The V end was cut by 4 bases, the J end by 9 bases, with 16 bases between. The CDR3 here is CASSSTDYSGEQFF. The CDR3 nucleotides are TGTGCCAGCAGCTCTACGGACTATTCAGGTGAGCAGTTCTTC. Using reference TRBV7-2 and TRBJ2-1 for the parts outside the CDR3, the full variable domain is GAGVSQSPSNKVTEKGKDVELRCDPISGHTALYWYRQSLGQGLEFLIYFQGNSAPDKSGLPSDRFSAERTGGSVSTLTIQRTQQEDSAVYLCASSSTDYSGEQFFGPGTRLTVL.

The chain carries TRBV20-1 and TRBJ2-7; D might be TRBD1 (5 bases). V dropped 3 bases and J dropped 5 bases, with 8 bases sitting between them. The CDR3 covers 11 residues. Germline lookup yields CDR1 DFQATT and CDR2 SNEGSKA (reference sequence). CDR3 coding DNA: TGCAGTGCTAGCAGGGTCAACGAGCAGTACTTC. Encoded protein: CSASRVNEQYF.

This clone has ten or more counts. The CDR3 protein is CASSQLQGFYNEQFF. For the CDR3, the DNA is TGTGCCAGCAGCCAATTGCAGGGGTTCTACAATGAGCAGTTCTTC. The chain couples TRBV14 to TRBJ2-1, with D possibly matching TRBD1 (6 bases). V lost 2 bases to trimming and J lost 3 bases, with 11 bases between them. The CDR3 covers 15 residues. Germline V CDR1 and CDR2: SGHDN, FVKESK.

This chain uses TRBV27 with TRBJ1-1, with 10 bases matching TRBD1. The junction had 10 bases not matched to a gene; V was cut back by 4 bases and J by 2 bases. This CDR3 spans 17 amino acids. Germline V gene sequence: CDR1 MNHEY, CDR2 SMNVEV (reference sequence). For the CDR3, the DNA is TGTGCCAGCAGTTCAACACCCGGGACAGGGGCCAACACTGAAGCTTTCTTT. This codes for CASSSTPGTGANTEAFF.

The chain has TRBV4-2 and TRBJ2-3; 14 positions match TRBD2. The ends lost 4 bases at V and 0 bases at J; junction bases unmatched: 9. Germline values: CDR1 LGHNA, CDR2 YNFKEQ. This CDR3 is 19 amino acids long. In DNA, the CDR3 is TGTGCCAGCAGCCCCCTAGGGACTAGCGGGAGTCAGAGCACAGATACGCAGTATTTT. It encodes CASSPLGTSGSQSTDTQYF.

The V gene is TRBV27, the J gene TRBJ2-5; D might be TRBD2 (5 bases). Trimming took off 5 bases at V and 5 bases at J, with 18 bases between the two ends. The CDR3 sequence is 15 residues long. In germline, CDR1 is MNHEY, CDR2 SMNVEV (reference sequence). CDR3 bases: TGTGCCAGCAGTCCTTTTTCGGGAAGCACTGAGACCCAGTACTTC. Encoded protein: CASSPFSGSTETQYF.

The chain recombines TRBV7-2 with TRBJ1-5, with 7 positions matching TRBD1. The CDR3 has 14 amino acids. Trimming took 5 bases from V and 4 from J; bases not matched to a gene: 5. From germline, CDR1 is SGHTA and CDR2 FQGNSA. The CDR3 loop reads CASSNLQGNQPQHF. The DNA for the CDR3 is TGTGCCAGCAGCAACCTACAGGGGAATCAGCCCCAGCATTTT.

The table lists this clone with many counts. This rearrangement joins TRBV19 to TRBJ1-2, with 7 bases identical to TRBD1. In germline, CDR1 is LNHDA, CDR2 SQIVND (reference sequence). J gave up 7 bases and V 6 bases, and 14 bases lay outside the gene matches. The CDR3 runs 15 residues. Written as DNA, the CDR3 is TGTGCCAGTAGCCCATTTTCGGGACAGTCTTCTGGCTACACCTTC. Translation gives CASSPFSGQSSGYTF.

The chain links TRBV6-6 to TRBJ2-7, with D perhaps matching TRBD1 (6 bases). The V end lost 6 bases, the J end lost 6 bases, and 15 bases lay between the germline ends. CDR1 is MNHNY and CDR2 is SVGAGI in the germline V gene (reference sequence). The CDR3 runs 13 residues. The CDR3 loop is CASRGGIEIEQYF. CDR3 in DNA: TGTGCCAGCAGAGGGGGTATCGAGATCGAGCAGTACTTC.

This chain joins TRBV27 and TRBJ2-3, with 7 bases aligning to TRBD2. The junction had 6 bases not matched to a gene; V was cut back by 2 bases and J by 7 bases. CDR1 and CDR2 (germline): MNHEY, SMNVEV (reference sequence). The CDR3 is 14 residues long. CDR3 DNA: TGTGCCAGCAGTTTAGGACGGGGAGGGAATACGCAGTATTTT. Translation gives CASSLGRGGNTQYF.

The J gene is TRBJ2-3, the V gene TRBV30; 9 positions agree with TRBD2. CDR1 is GTSNPN, CDR2 SVGIG, per germline (reference sequence). The V and J ends lost 0 bases and 2 bases, in that order; junction bases with no gene match: 9. The CDR3 extends over 17 amino acids. CDR3 residues: CAWSVQLAGALTDTQYF. The DNA for the CDR3 is TGTGCCTGGAGTGTACAACTAGCGGGCGCCCTCACAGATACGCAGTATTTT.

The CDR3 sequence is CASSDRQGWDTGELFF. CDR3 in DNA: TGTGCCAGCAGCGACCGACAGGGGTGGGACACCGGGGAGCTGTTTTTT. The chain combines TRBV11-2 with TRBJ2-2; 8 bases line up with TRBD1. The CDR3 totals 16 residues. Germline trimming cut 5 bases from V and 3 bases from J; bases unmatched to any gene: 8. CDR1 and CDR2 (germline): SGHAT, FQNNGV.

The chain recombines TRBV14 with TRBJ2-2; 10 bases are shared with TRBD1. Germline lookup yields CDR1 SGHDN and CDR2 FVKESK. V lost 4 bases, J lost 6 bases, and 11 bases stayed unmatched. CDR3 length equals 17 residues. The CDR3 region has the DNA TGTGCCAGCAGCCGCCTAGACAGGGGGCATGGATCCGGGGAGCTGTTTTTT. Its protein product is CASSRLDRGHGSGELFF.

The V call is TRBV4-1, the J call TRBJ2-7; 10 nucleotides line up with TRBD1. The CDR3 contains 19 residues. The germline CDR1 and CDR2 sequences are MGHRA and YSYEKL. V lost 1 base, J lost 4 bases, and 16 bases stayed unmatched. CDR3 nucleotide sequence: TGCGCCAGCAGCCAAGGTTTTGGCCTTAGGGGGACAGGGGTTTACGAGCAGTACTTC. This sequence encodes CASSQGFGLRGTGVYEQYF.